The 13 T cell receptor beta chains listed next were all sequenced from one sample in a study of shared clonotypes between healthy human individuals. Clones were sequenced by immunoSEQ multiplex PCR, and TCRdb holds only the in-frame ones, with some missing. The sample has fewer than 600,000 clones, approximately 77% seen once; the top ten hold around 12%. Specimen: PBMCs. The receptors stem from a woman aged 40 to 50 in good health. Some clones in this sample may be carry-over from other donors' samples.

The genes are TRBV7-3 and TRBJ2-1; the match to TRBD2 covers 9 bases. The CDR3 covers 15 residues. Germline-derived CDR1 and CDR2 are SGHTA and FQGTGA. Trimming removed 5 bases from V and 9 bases from J; junction bases left unmatched: 11. CDR3 nucleotides: TGTGCCAGCAGCCCTATGACTAGCGGCCTCCGTGAGCAGTTCTTC. It specifies CASSPMTSGLREQFF.

V is TRBV28 and J is TRBJ2-5; the D gene could be TRBD1 or TRBD2 (5 bases each). The J call may be wrong; the DNA end is better matched by TRBJ2-7. This CDR3 region has 14 residues. Germline values: CDR1 MDHEN, CDR2 SYDVKM. The CDR3 loop reads CASSGTTGRHEQYF. The CDR3 region has the DNA TGTGCCAGCAGTGGGACCACGGGGCGGCACGAGCAGTACTTC.

Note on this clone: With a far larger clone one base away, a read error is the likely cause. Different DNA sequences within this sample yield the same CDR3. This chain connects TRBV5-1 to TRBJ2-7, with a tentative D call TRBD1 (8 bases). Germline V gene lookup returns CDR1 SGHRS and CDR2 YFSETQ. This CDR3 is built from 15 residues. V gave up 4 bases and J gave up 6 bases, with 20 bases separating them. The CDR3 bases are TGCGCCAGCAGCCCGAAAGGACAGGGAGGGGGCGAGCAGTACTTC. It yields the protein CASSPKGQGGGEQYF.

The rearrangement links TRBV28 to TRBJ1-1; TRBD1 is a possible D gene (5 bases). This CDR3 has 14 residues. Germline V gene lookup returns CDR1 MDHEN and CDR2 SYDVKM. The ends were cut back, 3 bases at V and 4 bases at J, with 12 bases in the middle. The DNA of the CDR3 is TGTGCCAGCAGTTTCAGGGAATGGCGCACTGAAGCTTTCTTT. This translates into CASSFREWRTEAFF.

Comments on this clone: Since a much larger clone is just one base distant, this may be a read error. V is TRBV11-2 and J is TRBJ2-3; D unclear. In germline, CDR1 is SGHAT, CDR2 FQNNGV. The CDR3 has 15 residues. In DNA, the CDR3 is TGTGCCAGCAGCTTACTAGTCCCAAGCACAGATATGCAGTATTTT. This sequence encodes CASSLLVPSTDMQYF.

This clone was recorded only once. The chain combines TRBV4-2 with TRBJ2-3; no clear D gene. Trimming took 4 bases from V and 4 from J, leaving 12 bases between them. The CDR3 spans 14 residues. Germline V CDR1 and CDR2: LGHNA, YNFKEQ. The CDR3 reads CASSPSVFADTQYF. CDR3 DNA: TGTGCCAGCAGCCCTTCGGTATTCGCAGATACGCAGTATTTT.

The V and J genes are TRBV5-1 and TRBJ1-3; TRBD1 might be the D (6 bases). The V end lost 6 bases, the J end lost 6 bases, and 16 bases lay between the germline ends. CDR3 length equals 14 residues. Germline assignment: CDR1 SGHRS and CDR2 YFSETQ. The CDR3 DNA reads TGCGCCAGCAAGTTACAGGGAACTGAAAACACCATATATTTT. Translation: CASKLQGTENTIYF.

This clone was observed a single time. The gene calls are TRBV2 and TRBJ2-7; 10 bases match TRBD1. The trim removed 5 bases at V and 6 bases at J, leaving 7 bases unmatched. The CDR3 runs to 14 residues. Germline values: CDR1 SNHLY, CDR2 FYNNEI. CDR3 bases: TGTGCCAGCAGTATATTGGGACAGGGGAGCGAGCAGTACTTC. Its translation: CASSILGQGSEQYF.

This clone was recorded many times. Within the sample, other DNA sequences also encode this same CDR3. V gene TRBV29-1 combines with J gene TRBJ2-7; D may be TRBD2 (5 bases). V lost 6 bases, J lost 4 bases, and 13 bases lay in between. The CDR3 is 12 residues long. Germline-derived CDR1 and CDR2 are SQVTM and ANQGSEA. The CDR3: CSVLVTPYEQYF. The CDR3 region has the DNA TGCAGCGTACTAGTAACCCCGTACGAGCAGTACTTC.

V and J are TRBV10-1 and TRBJ2-1; a possible D gene is TRBD1 (5 bases). Per germline, CDR1 WNHNN and CDR2 SYGVQD (reference sequence). This CDR3 is built from 17 residues. V was cut by 0 bases and J by 6 bases, with 18 bases left in between. CDR3 amino acids: CASSESKGVRASNEQFF. DNA of the CDR3: TGCGCCAGCAGTGAGTCGAAAGGGGTAAGGGCCTCCAATGAGCAGTTCTTC.

The chain combines TRBV5-1 with TRBJ2-3; 9 bases line up with TRBD1. This CDR3 spans 15 amino acids. In germline, CDR1 is SGHRS, CDR2 YFSETQ. J gave up 1 base and V 6 bases, and 6 bases lay outside the gene matches. The chain's CDR3 is CASNSDRGGTDTQYF. The CDR3 bases are TGCGCCAGCAATTCGGACAGGGGTGGCACAGATACGCAGTATTTT.

This clone was counted only a few times. Other DNA sequences in the sample encode the same CDR3. The chain is built from TRBV30 and TRBJ1-5; D call uncertain. V dropped 0 bases and J dropped 7 bases, with 10 bases sitting between them. CDR1 and CDR2 from the germline V gene are GTSNPN and SVGIG (reference sequence). The CDR3 consists of 13 residues. DNA of the CDR3: TGTGCCTGGAGTGTACTTGGTGACCAGCCCCAGCATTTT. It encodes CAWSVLGDQPQHF.

This clone was observed many times. The chain couples TRBV10-2 to TRBJ1-5; 7 bases fit TRBD1. CDR1 is WSHSY, CDR2 SAAADI, per germline. Unmatched junction bases numbered 9, after V lost 8 bases and J lost 5 bases. The CDR3 has 14 amino acids. The CDR3 protein is CASGSGTVYQPQHF. CDR3 DNA sequence: TGCGCCAGCGGTTCCGGGACAGTCTATCAGCCCCAGCATTTT.